The 17 T cell receptor beta chains in this list originate from one sample, sequenced in a study of T cells in narcolepsy. The repertoire was sequenced with immunoSEQ multiplex PCR; TCRdb's copy has only in-frame clones and lacks some. The sample carries approximately 35,000 clones, about 85% recorded once. The sample was CD45RA- memory CD4+ T cells from PBMCs. Source of these receptors: a human donor with narcolepsy.

V gene TRBV6-1 combines with J gene TRBJ2-7; D call uncertain. The CDR3 consists of 14 residues. Germline V gene data show CDR1 as MNHNS and CDR2 as SASEGT. Deletions cut 2 bases from V and 1 base from J, with 9 bases between. The DNA for the CDR3 is TGTGCCAGCAGTGAATTCGGGCGTTCCTACGAGCAGTACTTC. Protein: CASSEFGRSYEQYF.

On this clone: Relative to the germline gene, one junction end is altered; a read error may explain this. V usage is TRBV5-4 and J usage is TRBJ2-1; TRBD2 might be the D (6 bases). The CDR3 contains 13 residues. Germline CDR1 SGHNT, CDR2 YYREEE (reference sequence). In DNA form, the CDR3 reads TGTGCCAGCAGCTTCCAGATCGGGGCGGGATTGGTCTTC. It translates to CASSFQIGAGLVF.

The chain joins TRBV7-6 to TRBJ2-1; TRBD1 matches 8 bases. This CDR3 is 15 amino acids long. Germline assignment: CDR1 SGHVS and CDR2 FNYEAQ. V dropped 7 bases and J dropped 7; count of bases not matched to a gene: 12. Here the CDR3 reads CASTLQDRAANEQFF. CDR3 sequence (DNA): TGTGCCAGCACCCTCCAGGACAGGGCTGCTAATGAGCAGTTCTTC. Supplemented by reference TRBV7-6 and TRBJ2-1, the full variable domain reads GAGVSQSPRYKVTKRGQDVALRCDPISGHVSLYWYRQALGQGPEFLTYFNYEAQQDKSGLPNDRFSAERPEGSISTLTIQRTEQRDSAMYRCASTLQDRAANEQFFGPGTRLTVL.

This clone showed up just once. The V call is TRBV29-1, the J call TRBJ1-5; tentative D call: TRBD1 (5 bases). V gave up 8 bases and J gave up 3 bases, with 11 bases separating them. The CDR3 totals 12 residues. Germline CDR1 and CDR2: SQVTM and ANQGSEA. CDR3: CSLGGVNQPQHF. CDR3 nucleotide sequence: TGCAGCCTTGGGGGGGTCAATCAGCCCCAGCATTTT.

This clone occurred once. This rearrangement joins TRBV6-5 to TRBJ1-2, with 11 bases identical to TRBD1. CDR3 length: 14 residues. Germline lookup yields CDR1 MNHEY and CDR2 SVGAGI. The V gene end was trimmed by 8 bases and the J gene end by 4 bases; junction bases not matched to a gene: 6. CDR3 sequence reads: CASGQGALTYGYTF. The CDR3 DNA is TGTGCCAGCGGACAGGGGGCGCTGACCTATGGCTACACCTTC.

This clone appeared once. The V gene is TRBV2, the J gene TRBJ2-3; no firm D call. The CDR3 is made up of 13 amino acids. Between the trimmed V and J ends, which lost 4 bases and 4 bases, there was a span of 9 bases. Per the germline V gene, CDR1 is SNHLY and CDR2 is FYNNEI. The CDR3, as DNA: TGTGCCAGCAGTGTACGACCTTCAGATACGCAGTATTTT. Residues: CASSVRPSDTQYF.

The chain uses TRBV4-2 and TRBJ1-4; D gene unclear. This CDR3 is built from 15 residues. The V end lost 4 bases, the J end lost 0 bases, and 9 bases lay between the germline ends. CDR1 and CDR2 from the germline V gene are LGHNA and YNFKEQ. The CDR3 region is CASSPTAATNEKLFF. CDR3 nucleotide sequence: TGTGCCAGCAGCCCGACGGCTGCAACTAATGAAAAACTGTTTTTT.

The rearrangement uses TRBV30 and TRBJ2-3, with a weak D call TRBD1 (6 bases). The CDR3 has 15 residues. Germline V lookup: CDR1 GTSNPN, CDR2 SVGIG (reference sequence). The germline V and J ends were trimmed by 3 bases and 6 bases, with 19 bases remaining between them. DNA of the CDR3: TGTGCCTGGAGGATGGCAGGGGCCGCTCTGGATACGCAGTATTTT. As protein: CAWRMAGAALDTQYF.

The V and J genes are TRBV7-3 and TRBJ2-3; 8 bases agree with TRBD2. The germline gives CDR1 SGHTA, CDR2 FQGTGA. V lost 5 bases and J lost 5; bases outside the gene matches: 3. The CDR3 has 13 amino acids. The CDR3 nucleotides are TGTGCCAGCAGCCGAGGGACTAGAGATACGCAGTATTTT. It translates to CASSRGTRDTQYF.

The chain links TRBV5-1 to TRBJ2-4; no clear D gene. CDR1 is SGHRS and CDR2 is YFSETQ in the germline V gene. The length of the CDR3 is 15 residues. V gave up 7 bases and J gave up 0 bases, with 14 bases separating them. CDR3 sequence (DNA): TGCGCCAGCGCACCTCAACCCCCAGCCAAAAACATTCAGTACTTC. It codes for CASAPQPPAKNIQYF.

This chain joins TRBV28 and TRBJ2-1; the match to TRBD1 covers 8 bases. The V gene end was trimmed by 6 bases and the J gene end by 7 bases; junction bases not matched to a gene: 8. Per the germline V gene, CDR1 is MDHEN and CDR2 is SYDVKM. The CDR3 is 14 residues long. CDR3 sequence reads: CASRSTGGRNEQFF. CDR3 DNA: TGTGCCAGCAGGTCCACAGGGGGACGAAATGAGCAGTTCTTC.

The chain has TRBV6-1 and TRBJ1-3, with no clear D. The CDR3 contains 13 residues. Trimming took 1 base from V and 12 from J, leaving 13 bases between them. CDR1 and CDR2 (germline): MNHNS, SASEGT. The CDR3 DNA sequence: TGTGCCAGCAGTGAAGGAGAGGGTGTTCACATATATTTT. Translated: CASSEGEGVHIYF.

The genes are TRBV20-1 and TRBJ2-7, with D unresolved. CDR3 length equals 11 residues. Trimming removed 2 bases from V and 5 bases from J, with 7 bases in between. Germline assignment: CDR1 DFQATT and CDR2 SNEGSKA (reference sequence). The CDR3 nucleotides read TGCAGTGCTAGAATCGGTCACGAGCAGTACTTC. Translated: CSARIGHEQYF.

This rearrangement joins TRBV28 to TRBJ2-5; D might be TRBD1 or TRBD2, each matching 5 bases. The length of the CDR3 is 14 residues. With 3 bases removed from V and 12 bases from J, the gap between germline ends came to 20 bases. CDR1 and CDR2 from the germline V gene are MDHEN and SYDVKM. CDR3 protein: CASSFIGTGRSEYF. DNA of the CDR3: TGTGCCAGCAGTTTTATCGGTACGGGGCGGTCGGAGTACTTC.

The rearrangement joins TRBV11-2 to TRBJ2-5; TRBD2 is a possible D gene (5 bases). With the DNA end fitting TRBJ2-7 better, the J assignment may be wrong. CDR3 size: 13 residues. Germline lookup yields CDR1 SGHAT and CDR2 FQNNGV. The CDR3 loop is CASSLVGAGEQYF. The CDR3, as DNA: TGTGCCAGCAGCTTAGTCGGTGCGGGCGAGCAGTACTTC.

This clone was found a few times. This same CDR3 is encoded by further DNA sequences in the sample. This chain uses TRBV10-3 with TRBJ1-2, with D uncertain. Germline V gene data show CDR1 as ENHRY and CDR2 as SYGVKD. CDR3 length equals 12 residues. V was shortened by 2 bases and J by 2 bases, with 3 bases between the two germline ends. CDR3 sequence reads: CAISETNYGYTF. CDR3 DNA sequence: TGTGCCATCAGTGAGACCAACTATGGCTACACCTTC.

V usage is TRBV11-2 and J usage is TRBJ2-3; D is possibly TRBD2 (6 bases). The CDR3 is 15 amino acids. V gave up 4 bases and J gave up 4 bases, with 15 bases separating them. Germline V gene lookup returns CDR1 SGHAT and CDR2 FQNNGV. The CDR3 sequence: CASSWGGVIADTQYF. CDR3 DNA: TGTGCCAGCAGCTGGGGCGGGGTTATAGCAGATACGCAGTATTTT.